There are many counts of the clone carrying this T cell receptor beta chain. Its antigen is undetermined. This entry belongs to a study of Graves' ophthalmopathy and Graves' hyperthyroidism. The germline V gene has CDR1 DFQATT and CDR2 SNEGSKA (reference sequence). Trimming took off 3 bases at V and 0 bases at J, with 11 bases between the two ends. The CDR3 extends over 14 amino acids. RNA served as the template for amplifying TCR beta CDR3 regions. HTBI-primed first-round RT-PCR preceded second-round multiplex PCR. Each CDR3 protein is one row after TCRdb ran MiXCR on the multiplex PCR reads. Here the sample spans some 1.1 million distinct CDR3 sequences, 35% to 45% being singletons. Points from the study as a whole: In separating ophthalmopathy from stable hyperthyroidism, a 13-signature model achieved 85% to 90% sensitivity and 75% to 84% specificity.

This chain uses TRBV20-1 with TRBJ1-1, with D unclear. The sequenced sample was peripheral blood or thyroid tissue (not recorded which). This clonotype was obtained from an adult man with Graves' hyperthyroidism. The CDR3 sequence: CSASGQHMNTEAFF. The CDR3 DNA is TGCAGTGCTAGTGGCCAGCACATGAACACTGAAGCTTTCTTT.